This T cell receptor (beta chain) was identified during a study of human T cells and chemical hapten exposure (dated by TCRdb to the early 2020s). With regard to the full study: For sensitization, 2% DPC in acetone was applied to an approximately 2 cm by approximately 2 cm area of upper inner arm skin. Patients additionally received weekly therapeutic DPC doses to the scalp throughout the approximately 25-week study period. Patch testing on the upper back used Finn chambers containing 0.01% DPC, with scoring done after 6 days according to International Contact Dermatitis Research Group standards. Alopecia areata with under or over 50% scalp involvement, alopecia totalis and alopecia universalis were represented in the patient cohort, which was mostly female. Libraries were pooled for sequencing, and variation in per-sample TCR yields was attributed mainly to small differences in library volumes within the pool. The study tracked peripheral blood TCR repertoire changes in vivo during primary and secondary sensitization to the hapten diphenylcyclopropenone (DPC) in alopecia patients. Patient blood was sampled pre-sensitization (week 0) and at 2, 6 and about 24 weeks after DPC sensitization. Blood for TCR sequencing was provided by twenty-nine alopecia patients at one to four time points (pre-sensitization, 2, 6 and 24 weeks). Results the study describes overall, beyond this receptor: Patch test score correlated positively with the number of PT1 expanded TCRs, reaching significance at thresholds 8, 16 and 32 but not at 4. Compared with pre-sensitization or healthy control sets, expanded TCRs formed significantly more large CDR3 similarity clusters, which is consistent with antigen-driven responses. After repeated subsampling, changes were observed in the strength of the expansion versus patch-test correlation and in the threshold at which the correlation became significant. No change with DPC sensitization was found in the number of TCRs above 1 in 1000 frequency, and no evidence of global repertoire structure alterations was found. All patients had alopecia, a presumed autoimmune disease, so their immune response might differ from that of healthy individuals.

This sample's time point label indicates: patch test 2, 6 weeks after DPC sensitization. The sample's treatment or condition label is to be understood as: therapeutic diphenylcyclopropenone sensitization with weekly scalp DPC. Blood at each patch-test visit was drawn before the patch test was applied. Patients were eligible if aged 18 to 70, diagnosed with alopecia and judged suitable for DPC therapy, and pregnant patients were excluded. Total RNA was extracted from unfractionated whole blood that had been collected in Tempus Blood RNA tubes. Receptors were amplified or captured by RACE. TCRdb shows the sequencer as NextSeq 500. During library preparation, unique molecular identifiers were attached to individual cDNA molecules so that TCRs could be counted in a quantitative, reproducible way. For every blood RNA sample, sequencing covered both the TCR alpha and TCR beta chains. For the original study's pipeline: A median of approximately 96,000 TCRs per sample was observed, with a range of about 20,000 to 750,000. The Decombinator software suite was used to annotate the V, J and CDR3 of the TCR reads. Every sample was subsampled to the same number of TCRs (28,000) for the PS versus PT1 abundance plots. Expanded TCRs were defined as absent before sensitization and observed at least eight times at the 2-week time point. In TCRdb, the public reads were trimmed at Q25 with fastp and aligned with MiXCR, with productive beta chains retained. Records with the same CDR3 protein are collapsed into one entry carrying the most frequent genes and DNA. These V and J calls derive from TCRdb rather than the authors' analysis. This sample holds tens of thousands of distinct CDR3 sequences; 10% to 13% were observed only once. In total, the top ten clones hold around 7% of the sample.

This clonotype has more than one count but fewer than ten. The clone's antigen remains unknown. The sample holds no much larger clone one base away, and base qualities are not on file. Relative to germline, V is 3 bases shorter and J is 0 bases shorter, with 18 bases between their ends. The CDR3, from cysteine to phenylalanine, totals 17 residues. Only the CDR3 portion is preserved as DNA: 51 bases, with reading frame beginning at the first base. CDR1 and CDR2, per the germline V gene (reference sequence), are DFQATT and SNEGSKA. The receptor was isolated from a woman in her forties or fifties with alopecia areata. Some clones in this sample may be carry-over from other donors' samples. Rearrangement joined TRBV20-1 to TRBJ1-3; TRBD1 is perhaps the D gene, given 5 matching bases. The input for sequencing was whole blood, taken in connection with sensitization to the hapten diphenylcyclopropenone (DPC). The DNA sequence is TGCAGTGCTAGGAATTTGGCAGGGAGCTTCTCTGGAAACACCATATATTTT. The encoded protein is CSARNLAGSFSGNTIYF.